This TCR beta chain stems from a study of cytomegalovirus exposure and HLA in healthy donors. Study-wide results and limits: Researchers left out some V segments, among them TRBV6-2 and TRBV6-3, as indistinguishable. Accurate prediction of most subjects' HLA-A and HLA-B alleles from TCR beta sequences was reported. Most TCR sequences proved rare, with some public TCRs found in many donors.

About this clone: Its target is unknown. One end of the junction varies from germline; a read error may be responsible.

PCR primers comprised 60 Vbeta and 13 Jbeta primers. Measured with immunoSEQ multiplex PCR; TCRdb has only the in-frame clones, and not every one. The profile shows about 110,000 clones, more than 60% of them singletons. The V gene's germline CDR1 is SNHLY and CDR2 FYNNEI. The length of the CDR3 is 14 residues. The sample consisted of PBMCs. The sequence was obtained from a middle-aged man in good health and CMV-seronegative. The chain employs TRBV2 and TRBJ1-3; D ambiguous. The CDR3 is CANSERGSGNTIYF. CDR3 bases: TGTGCCAACAGTGAACGGGGCTCTGGAAACACCATATATTTT.